The present entry profiles one T cell receptor (beta chain) with its context. Its cognate antigen is unknown. The data are from a study of cytomegalovirus exposure and HLA in healthy donors. For the study at large: A later analysis reported the approximately 120 validation repertoires used the same platform as the approximately 670 first-cohort repertoires. Overall study findings and caveats: In the 120 validation repertoires, a later analysis found that first-cohort TCR clusters tended to co-occur. The classifier was said to identify cytomegalovirus status with high specificity and sensitivity. Generally TCR sequences proved uncommon, though certain public TCRs appeared in numerous donors.

The protocol was immunoSEQ multiplex PCR, while the TCRdb copy is restricted to in-frame clones and leaves out a portion. The sample lists around 300,000 clones; about nine tenths were seen once. This CDR3 contains 14 residues. J lost 2 bases, V lost 0 bases, and 1 base had no gene match. Germline CDR1 and CDR2: PRHDT and FYEKMQ (reference sequence). The chain combines TRBV13 with TRBJ2-7, with 7 bases that match TRBD2. Source material: PBMCs. This receptor was identified in a woman aged 30 to 39 in good health and CMV-seropositive. CDR3 DNA: TGTGCCAGCAGCTTAGGGACTAGCCCCTACGAGCAGTACTTC. This gives the protein CASSLGTSPYEQYF.